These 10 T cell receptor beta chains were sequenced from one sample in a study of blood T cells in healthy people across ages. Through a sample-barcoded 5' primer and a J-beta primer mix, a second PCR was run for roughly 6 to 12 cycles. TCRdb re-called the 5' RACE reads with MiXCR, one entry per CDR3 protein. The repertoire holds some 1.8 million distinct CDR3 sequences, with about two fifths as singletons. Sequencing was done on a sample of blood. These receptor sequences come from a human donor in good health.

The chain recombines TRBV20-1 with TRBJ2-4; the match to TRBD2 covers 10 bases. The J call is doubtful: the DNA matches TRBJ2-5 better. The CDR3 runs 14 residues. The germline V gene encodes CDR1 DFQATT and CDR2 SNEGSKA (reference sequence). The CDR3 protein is CSAPHVAGGETQYF. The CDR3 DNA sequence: TGCAGTGCGCCCCACGTAGCGGGGGGTGAGACCCAGTACTTC.

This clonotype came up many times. The CDR3 is CSVEPLYQETQYF. CDR3 nucleotides: TGCAGCGTGGAACCACTGTACCAAGAGACCCAGTACTTC. The chain is built from TRBV29-1 and TRBJ2-5, with D uncertain. V lost 6 bases and J 0 bases, leaving 11 bases between the germline ends. The CDR3 runs 13 residues. CDR1 and CDR2 (germline): SQVTM, ANQGSEA.

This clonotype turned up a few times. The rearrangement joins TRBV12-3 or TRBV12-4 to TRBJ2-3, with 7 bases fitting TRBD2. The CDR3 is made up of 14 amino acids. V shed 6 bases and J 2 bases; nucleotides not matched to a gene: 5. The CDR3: CASSTRGFTDTQYF. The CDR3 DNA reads TGTGCCAGCAGCACGCGGGGGTTCACAGATACGCAGTATTTT.

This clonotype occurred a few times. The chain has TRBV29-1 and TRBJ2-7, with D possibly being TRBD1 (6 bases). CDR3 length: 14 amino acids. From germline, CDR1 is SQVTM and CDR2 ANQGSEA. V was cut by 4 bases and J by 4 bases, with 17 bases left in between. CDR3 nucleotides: TGCAGCGTTGCCGGTGGCCGGGACAAATACGAGCAGTACTTC. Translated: CSVAGGRDKYEQYF.

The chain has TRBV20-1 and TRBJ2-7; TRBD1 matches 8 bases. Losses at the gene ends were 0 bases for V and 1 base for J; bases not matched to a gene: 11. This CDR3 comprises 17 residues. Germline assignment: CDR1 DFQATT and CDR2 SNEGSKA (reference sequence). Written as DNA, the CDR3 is TGCAGTGCTAGAGAGACCGGGGGACAGGACCCTTCCTACGAGCAGTACTTC. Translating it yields CSARETGGQDPSYEQYF.

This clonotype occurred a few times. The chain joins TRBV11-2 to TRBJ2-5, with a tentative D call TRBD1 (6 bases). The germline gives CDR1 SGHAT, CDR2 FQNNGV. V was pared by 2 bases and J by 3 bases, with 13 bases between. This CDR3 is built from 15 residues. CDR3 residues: CASSLPTGREETQYF. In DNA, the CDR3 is TGTGCCAGCAGCTTACCGACAGGCCGGGAAGAGACCCAGTACTTC.

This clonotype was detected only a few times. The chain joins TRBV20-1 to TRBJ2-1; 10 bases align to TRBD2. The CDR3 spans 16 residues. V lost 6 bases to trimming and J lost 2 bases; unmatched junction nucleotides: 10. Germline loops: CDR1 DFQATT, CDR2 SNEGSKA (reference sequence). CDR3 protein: CSALQPGLATYNEQFF. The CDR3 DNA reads TGCAGTGCCCTCCAACCGGGACTAGCGACCTACAATGAGCAGTTCTTC.

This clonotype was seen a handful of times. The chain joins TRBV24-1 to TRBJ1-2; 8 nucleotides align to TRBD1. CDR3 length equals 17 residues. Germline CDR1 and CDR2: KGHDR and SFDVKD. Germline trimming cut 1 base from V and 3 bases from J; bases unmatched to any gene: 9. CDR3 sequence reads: CATSDLNRGVSDYGYTF. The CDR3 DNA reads TGTGCCACCAGTGATTTAAACAGGGGGGTTTCAGACTATGGCTACACCTTC.

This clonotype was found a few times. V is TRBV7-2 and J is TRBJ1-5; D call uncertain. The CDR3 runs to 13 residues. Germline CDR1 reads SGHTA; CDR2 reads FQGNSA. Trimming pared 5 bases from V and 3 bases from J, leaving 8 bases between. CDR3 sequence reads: CASSGQFNQPQHF. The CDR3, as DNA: TGTGCCAGCAGCGGCCAGTTCAATCAGCCCCAGCATTTT.

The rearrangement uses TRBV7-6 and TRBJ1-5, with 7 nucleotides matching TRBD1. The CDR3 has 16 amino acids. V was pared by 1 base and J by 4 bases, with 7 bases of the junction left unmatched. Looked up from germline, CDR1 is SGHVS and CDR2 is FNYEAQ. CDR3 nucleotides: TGTGCCAGCAGCTTAGGACAGGGCCTAAGTAATCAGCCCCAGCATTTT. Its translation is CASSLGQGLSNQPQHF.